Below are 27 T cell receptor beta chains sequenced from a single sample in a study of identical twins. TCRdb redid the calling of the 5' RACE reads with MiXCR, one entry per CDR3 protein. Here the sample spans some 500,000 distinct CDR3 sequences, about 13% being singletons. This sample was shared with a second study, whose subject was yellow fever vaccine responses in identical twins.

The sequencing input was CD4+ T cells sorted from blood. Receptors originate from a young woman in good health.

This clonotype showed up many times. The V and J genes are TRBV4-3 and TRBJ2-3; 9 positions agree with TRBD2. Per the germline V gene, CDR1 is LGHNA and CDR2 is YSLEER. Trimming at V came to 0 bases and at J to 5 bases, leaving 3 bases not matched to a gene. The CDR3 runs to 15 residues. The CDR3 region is CASSQDLTSGDTQYF. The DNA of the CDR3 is TGCGCCAGCAGCCAAGATTTGACTAGCGGAGATACGCAGTATTTT.

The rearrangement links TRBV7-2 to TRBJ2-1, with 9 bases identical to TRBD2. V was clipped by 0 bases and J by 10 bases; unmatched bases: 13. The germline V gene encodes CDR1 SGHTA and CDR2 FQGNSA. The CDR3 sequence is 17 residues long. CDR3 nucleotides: TGTGCCAGCAGCTTAGCTCGCGGGAGGGCCTTTAGCGAGGAGCAGTTCTTC. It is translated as CASSLARGRAFSEEQFF.

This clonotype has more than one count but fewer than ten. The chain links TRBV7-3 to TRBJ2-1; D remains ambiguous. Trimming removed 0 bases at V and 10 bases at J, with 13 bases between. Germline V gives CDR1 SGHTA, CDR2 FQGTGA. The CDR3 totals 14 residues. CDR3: CASSLTKDTNEQFF. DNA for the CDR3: TGTGCCAGCAGCTTAACTAAAGACACCAACGAGCAGTTCTTC.

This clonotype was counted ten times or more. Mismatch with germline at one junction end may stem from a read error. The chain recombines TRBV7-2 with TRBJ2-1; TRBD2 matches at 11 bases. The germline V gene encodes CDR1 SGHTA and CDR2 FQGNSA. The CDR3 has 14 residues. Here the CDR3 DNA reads TGCGCCAGCAGCCTTAGCGGGGGGGCCGGTGAGCAGTTCTTC. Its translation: CASSLSGGAGEQFF.

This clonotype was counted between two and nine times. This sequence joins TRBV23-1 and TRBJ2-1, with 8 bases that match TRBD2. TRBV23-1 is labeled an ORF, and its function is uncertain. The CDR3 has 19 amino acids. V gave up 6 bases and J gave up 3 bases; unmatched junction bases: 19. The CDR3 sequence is CASRLIPGHRTSCYNEQFF. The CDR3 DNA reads TGCGCCAGCAGGCTAATTCCGGGCCACCGGACTAGCTGCTACAATGAGCAGTTCTTC.

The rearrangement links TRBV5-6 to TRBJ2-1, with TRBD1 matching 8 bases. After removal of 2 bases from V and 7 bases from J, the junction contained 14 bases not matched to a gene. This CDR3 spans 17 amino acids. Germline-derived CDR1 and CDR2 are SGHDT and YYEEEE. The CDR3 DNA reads TGTGCCAGCAGCTTCGACAGGGGCCGCGGACTCATTAATGAGCAGTTCTTC. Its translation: CASSFDRGRGLINEQFF.

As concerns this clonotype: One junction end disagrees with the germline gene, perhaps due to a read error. The CDR3 region is CASSHGTRGSLKLF. CDR3 sequence (DNA): TGTGCCAGCAGCCACGGGACTAGGGGATCCCTAAAACTCTTC. This chain uses TRBV11-1 with TRBJ2-7; 8 bases align to TRBD2. The CDR3 length is 14 residues. The germline CDR1 and CDR2 sequences are SGHAT and FQDESV (reference sequence). Together with reference TRBV11-1 and TRBJ2-7, the CDR3 gives the full variable domain: EAEVAQSPRYKITEKSQAVAFWCDPISGHATLYWYRQILGQGPELLVQFQDESVVDDSQLPKDRFSAERLKGVDSTLKIQPAELGDSAMYLCASSHGTRGSLKLFGPGTRLTVT.

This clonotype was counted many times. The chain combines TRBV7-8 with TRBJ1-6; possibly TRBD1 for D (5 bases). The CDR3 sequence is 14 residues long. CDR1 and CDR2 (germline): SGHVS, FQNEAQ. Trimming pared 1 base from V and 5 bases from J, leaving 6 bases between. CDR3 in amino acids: CASSLGGHNSPLHF. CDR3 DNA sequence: TGTGCCAGCAGCTTAGGGGGCCATAATTCACCCCTCCACTTT.

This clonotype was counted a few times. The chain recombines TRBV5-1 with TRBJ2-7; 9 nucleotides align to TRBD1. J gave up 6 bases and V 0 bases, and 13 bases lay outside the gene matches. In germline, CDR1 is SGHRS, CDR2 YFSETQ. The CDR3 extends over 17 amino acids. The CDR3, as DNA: TGCGCCAGCAGCTTGGACCCGGTTAGAGGACAGGGGTTCGAGCAGTACTTC. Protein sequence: CASSLDPVRGQGFEQYF. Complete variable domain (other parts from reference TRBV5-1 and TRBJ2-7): KAGVTQTPRYLIKTRGQQVTLSCSPISGHRSVSWYQQTPGQGLQFLFEYFSETQRNKGNFPGRFSGRQFSNSRSEMNVSTLELGDSALYLCASSLDPVRGQGFEQYFGPGTRLTVT.

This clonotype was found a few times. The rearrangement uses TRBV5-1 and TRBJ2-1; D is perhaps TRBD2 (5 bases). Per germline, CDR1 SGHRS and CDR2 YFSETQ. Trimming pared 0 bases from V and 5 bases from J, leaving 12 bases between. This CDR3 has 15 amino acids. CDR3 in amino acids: CASSLGLARDNEQFF. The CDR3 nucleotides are TGCGCCAGCAGCTTGGGGCTAGCTAGGGACAATGAGCAGTTCTTC. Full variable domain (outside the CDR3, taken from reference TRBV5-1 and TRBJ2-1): KAGVTQTPRYLIKTRGQQVTLSCSPISGHRSVSWYQQTPGQGLQFLFEYFSETQRNKGNFPGRFSGRQFSNSRSEMNVSTLELGDSALYLCASSLGLARDNEQFFGPGTRLTVL.

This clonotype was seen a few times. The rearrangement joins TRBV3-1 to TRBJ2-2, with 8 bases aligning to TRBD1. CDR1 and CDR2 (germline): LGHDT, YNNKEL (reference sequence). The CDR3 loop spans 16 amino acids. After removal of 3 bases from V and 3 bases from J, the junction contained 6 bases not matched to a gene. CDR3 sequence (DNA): TGTGCCAGCAGCCACCGGACAGGGTGGGACACCGGGGAGCTGTTTTTT. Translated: CASSHRTGWDTGELFF.

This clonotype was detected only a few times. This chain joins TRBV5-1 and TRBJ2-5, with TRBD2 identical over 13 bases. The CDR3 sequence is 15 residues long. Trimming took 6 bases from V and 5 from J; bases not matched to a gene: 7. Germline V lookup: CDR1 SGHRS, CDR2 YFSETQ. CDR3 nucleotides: TGCGCCAGCAAAATTGGGACTAGCGGGACGGAGACCCAGTACTTC. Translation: CASKIGTSGTETQYF.

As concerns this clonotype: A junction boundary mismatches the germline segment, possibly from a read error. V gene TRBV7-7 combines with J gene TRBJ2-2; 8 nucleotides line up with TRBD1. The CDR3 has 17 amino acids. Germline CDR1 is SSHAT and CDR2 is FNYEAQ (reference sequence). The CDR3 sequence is CASSSLLTGVNTGELFF. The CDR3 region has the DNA TGTGCTAGCAGCTCTCTCTTGACAGGGGTAAACACCGGGGAGCTGTTTTTT.

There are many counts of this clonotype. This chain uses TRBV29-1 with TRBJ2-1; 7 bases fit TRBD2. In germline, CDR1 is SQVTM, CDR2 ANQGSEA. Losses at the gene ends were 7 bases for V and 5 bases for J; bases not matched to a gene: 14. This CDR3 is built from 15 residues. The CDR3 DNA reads TGCAGCGCCAAGTTGGGGGGAGGGCCCAACAATGAGCAGTTCTTC. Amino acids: CSAKLGGGPNNEQFF.

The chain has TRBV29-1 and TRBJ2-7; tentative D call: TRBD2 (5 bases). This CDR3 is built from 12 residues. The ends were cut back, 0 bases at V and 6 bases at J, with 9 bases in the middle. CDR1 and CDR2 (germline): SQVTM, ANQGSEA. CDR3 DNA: TGCAGCGTTGAAGATCGAGGGTCCGAGCAGTACTTC. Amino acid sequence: CSVEDRGSEQYF.

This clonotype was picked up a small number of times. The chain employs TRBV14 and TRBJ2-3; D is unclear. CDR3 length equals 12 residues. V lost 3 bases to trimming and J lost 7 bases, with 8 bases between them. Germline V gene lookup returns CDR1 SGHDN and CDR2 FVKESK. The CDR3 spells CASSQTLHTQYF. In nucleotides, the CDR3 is TGTGCCAGCAGCCAGACACTTCATACGCAGTATTTT.

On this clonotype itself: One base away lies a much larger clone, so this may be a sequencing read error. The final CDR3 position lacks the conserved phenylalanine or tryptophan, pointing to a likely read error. The CDR3 protein is CASSLSLGYNEQFL. In DNA form, the CDR3 reads TGTGCCAGCAGCTTATCACTAGGATACAATGAGCAGTTCTTA. This chain joins TRBV7-2 and TRBJ2-1; D might be TRBD2 (5 bases). Germline CDR1 reads SGHTA; CDR2 reads FQGNSA. Trimming pared 2 bases from V and 4 bases from J, leaving 9 bases between. This CDR3 comprises 14 residues.

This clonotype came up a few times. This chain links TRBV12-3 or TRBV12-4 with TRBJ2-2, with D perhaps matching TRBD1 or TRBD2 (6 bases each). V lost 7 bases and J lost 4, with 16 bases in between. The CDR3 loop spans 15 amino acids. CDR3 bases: TGTGCCAGCACCCCTCCGGGGGCGGGCACCGGGGAGCTGTTTTTT. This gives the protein CASTPPGAGTGELFF.

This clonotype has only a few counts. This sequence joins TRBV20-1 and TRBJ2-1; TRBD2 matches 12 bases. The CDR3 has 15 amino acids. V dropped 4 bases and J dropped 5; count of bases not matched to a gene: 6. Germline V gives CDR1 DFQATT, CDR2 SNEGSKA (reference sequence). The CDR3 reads CSAIPTSGGNNEQFF. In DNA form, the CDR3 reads TGCAGTGCTATCCCGACTAGCGGGGGAAACAATGAGCAGTTCTTC.

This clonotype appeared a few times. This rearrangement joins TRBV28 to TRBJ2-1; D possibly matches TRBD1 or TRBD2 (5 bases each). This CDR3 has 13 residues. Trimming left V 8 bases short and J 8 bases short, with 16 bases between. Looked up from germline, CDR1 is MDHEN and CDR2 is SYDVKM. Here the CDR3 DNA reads TGTGCCAGCGGGGCTAGCAAGTTCTATGAGCAGTTCTTC. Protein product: CASGASKFYEQFF.

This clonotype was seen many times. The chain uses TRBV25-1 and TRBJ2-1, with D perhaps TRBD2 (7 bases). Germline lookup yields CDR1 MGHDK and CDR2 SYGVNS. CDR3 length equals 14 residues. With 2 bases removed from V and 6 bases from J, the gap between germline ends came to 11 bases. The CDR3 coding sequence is TGTGCCAGCAGTGAAGCGGGGGCCGTCAATGAGCAGTTCTTC. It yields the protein CASSEAGAVNEQFF.

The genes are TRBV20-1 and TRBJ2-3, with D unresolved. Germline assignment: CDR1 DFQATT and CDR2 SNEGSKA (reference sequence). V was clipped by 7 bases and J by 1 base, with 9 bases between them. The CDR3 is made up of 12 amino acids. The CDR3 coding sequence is TGCAGTGTAAGCGAGGGCACAGATACGCAGTATTTT. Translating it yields CSVSEGTDTQYF.

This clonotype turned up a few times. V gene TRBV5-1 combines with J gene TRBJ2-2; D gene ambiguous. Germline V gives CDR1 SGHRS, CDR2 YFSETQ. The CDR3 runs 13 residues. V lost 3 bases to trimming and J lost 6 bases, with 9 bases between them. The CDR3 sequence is CASSSGPAGELFF. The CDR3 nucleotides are TGCGCCAGCAGCTCAGGACCTGCCGGGGAGCTGTTTTTT.

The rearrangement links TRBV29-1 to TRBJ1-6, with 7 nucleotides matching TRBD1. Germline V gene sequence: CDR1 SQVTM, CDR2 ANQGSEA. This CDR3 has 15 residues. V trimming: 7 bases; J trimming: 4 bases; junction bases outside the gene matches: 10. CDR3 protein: CSAPWGDSYNSPLHF. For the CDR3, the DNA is TGCAGCGCCCCTTGGGGGGACAGTTATAATTCACCCCTCCACTTT.

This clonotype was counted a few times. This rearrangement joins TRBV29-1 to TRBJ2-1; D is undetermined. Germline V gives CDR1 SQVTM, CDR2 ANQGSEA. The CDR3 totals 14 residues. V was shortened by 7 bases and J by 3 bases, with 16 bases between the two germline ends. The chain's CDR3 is CSASRSSDYNEQFF. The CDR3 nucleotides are TGCAGCGCCAGCCGGAGTAGTGACTACAATGAGCAGTTCTTC.

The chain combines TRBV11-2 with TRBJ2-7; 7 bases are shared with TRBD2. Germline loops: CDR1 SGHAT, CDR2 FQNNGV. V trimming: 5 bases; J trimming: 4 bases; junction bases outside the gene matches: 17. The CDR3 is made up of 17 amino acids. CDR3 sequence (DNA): TGTGCCAGCAGCAGGACCAGGGATGGAGCGGGAAGGTACGAGCAGTACTTC. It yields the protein CASSRTRDGAGRYEQYF.

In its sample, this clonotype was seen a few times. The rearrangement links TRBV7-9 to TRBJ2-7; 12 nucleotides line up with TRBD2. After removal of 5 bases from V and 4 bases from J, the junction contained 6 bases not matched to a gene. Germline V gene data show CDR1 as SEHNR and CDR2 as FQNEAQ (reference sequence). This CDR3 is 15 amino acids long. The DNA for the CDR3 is TGTGCCAGCAGCCGACTAGCGGGAGAAAAGTACGAGCAGTACTTC. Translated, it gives CASSRLAGEKYEQYF.